Only one count was recorded for the clone carrying this T cell receptor (beta chain). The data belong to a study of control samples from healthy donors and cancer patients. Measured with immunoSEQ multiplex PCR; TCRdb has only the in-frame clones, and not every one. The top ten clones hold 1.3% to 1.5% of a sample with 150,000 to 200,000 clones, more than 80% of them seen once. V was trimmed by 0 bases and J by 7 bases, leaving 18 bases between them. Germline lookup yields CDR1 LNHNV and CDR2 YYDKDF (reference sequence). The CDR3 is made up of 17 amino acids. The chain combines TRBV15 with TRBJ1-4, with no clear D. This receptor was obtained from a man aged 25-45 years in good health. The sample consisted of blood. The DNA of the CDR3 is TGTGCCACCAGCAGAGATTGGGCACCAAATGAGGGTGAAAAACTGTTTTTT. This encodes CATSRDWAPNEGEKLFF.